This T cell receptor (beta chain) was sequenced in a study of blood T cells in healthy people across ages. Study-level results: It was not possible, with unsorted PBMCs, to conclusively compare naive and antigen-experienced cells.

A second about 6 to 12 cycle PCR used barcoded and J-beta primers. TCRdb fed the 5' RACE reads into MiXCR, producing one record per CDR3 protein. The sample shows 1.5 million to 2 million distinct CDR3 sequences, roughly 52% of them seen only once. About this clonotype: Its antigen remains unknown. The junction departs from the called germline gene at one end, perhaps through a read error.

Germline V gives CDR1 SEHNR, CDR2 FQNEAQ (reference sequence). The CDR3 contains 16 residues. The TCR comes from a woman aged 40 to 49 in good health. The chain couples TRBV7-9 to TRBJ1-5, with TRBD1 matching over 9 bases. The sequenced sample was blood. Here the CDR3 DNA reads TGTGCCAGCAGCTTAGTTACAGGGGGCGCTGGACAGCCCCTGCATTTT. Translating gives CASSLVTGGAGQPLHF.